These 14 T cell receptor beta chains were all obtained from the same sample, sequenced in a study of T cells in tumors after PD-1 blockade. Produced via immunoSEQ multiplex PCR; TCRdb's table is partial and in-frame only. The profile shows some 10,000 clones, over 50% of them singletons. The source was tumor tissue, collected after anti-PD-1 treatment. Every receptor here comes from a human donor with basal cell carcinoma.

V usage is TRBV19 and J usage is TRBJ2-5; D is possibly TRBD1 or TRBD2 (6 bases each). The CDR3 length is 14 residues. Germline CDR1 is LNHDA and CDR2 is SQIVND (reference sequence). V was clipped by 10 bases and J by 4 bases, with 19 bases between them. The CDR3 reads CATTKGGAGETQYF. Here the CDR3 DNA reads TGTGCCACTACCAAGGGGGGCGCAGGAGAGACCCAGTACTTC.

The chain has TRBV29-1 and TRBJ2-7; TRBD1 might be the D (5 bases). CDR1 SQVTM and CDR2 ANQGSEA come from the germline V gene. The CDR3 is made up of 14 amino acids. V was pared by 7 bases and J by 2 bases, with 18 bases between. CDR3 coding DNA: TGCAGCGCAGTAAGCCGACAGTCCCCCTACGAGCAGTACTTC. This encodes CSAVSRQSPYEQYF.

This rearrangement joins TRBV9 to TRBJ1-1; 9 bases match TRBD1. This CDR3 comprises 16 residues. The trim removed 3 bases at V and 1 base at J, leaving 7 bases unmatched. Germline CDR1 is SGDLS and CDR2 is YYNGEE. CDR3: CASSAMPGQGNTEAFF. The CDR3 DNA is TGTGCCAGCAGCGCCATGCCGGGACAGGGGAACACTGAAGCTTTCTTT. Looking up the rest from reference TRBV9 and TRBJ1-1 gives the full variable domain: DSGVTQTPKHLITATGQRVTLRCSPRSGDLSVYWYQQSLDQGLQFLIQYYNGEERAKGNILERFSAQQFPDLHSELNLSSLELGDSALYFCASSAMPGQGNTEAFFGQGTRLTVV.

The chain uses TRBV9 and TRBJ2-7; TRBD1 is a possible D gene (5 bases). Per germline, CDR1 SGDLS and CDR2 YYNGEE. Trimming took off 5 bases at V and 5 bases at J, with 14 bases between the two ends. This CDR3 is 13 amino acids long. DNA of the CDR3: TGTGCCAGCAGTCGGACATTTCGGGACGAGCAGTACTTC. Its protein is CASSRTFRDEQYF. The full variable domain, completed using reference TRBV9 and TRBJ2-7, is DSGVTQTPKHLITATGQRVTLRCSPRSGDLSVYWYQQSLDQGLQFLIQYYNGEERAKGNILERFSAQQFPDLHSELNLSSLELGDSALYFCASSRTFRDEQYFGPGTRLTVT.

V and J are TRBV30 and TRBJ2-6, with 11 bases aligning to TRBD1. After removal of 5 bases from V and 2 bases from J, the junction contained 17 bases not matched to a gene. The CDR3 has 20 residues. Germline assignment: CDR1 GTSNPN and CDR2 SVGIG (reference sequence). CDR3 DNA sequence: TGTGCCTGGGCGAGCTATCGGGGACAGGGGGTGCAAGCTGGGGCCAACGTCCTGACTTTC. Its protein product is CAWASYRGQGVQAGANVLTF.

This sequence joins TRBV5-4 and TRBJ2-2; either TRBD1 or TRBD2 may supply D (7 bases each). Trimming took off 0 bases at V and 6 bases at J, with 12 bases between the two ends. The CDR3 runs 15 residues. CDR1 is SGHNT and CDR2 is YYREEE in the germline V gene (reference sequence). CDR3 in amino acids: CASSLGQGGSGELFF. CDR3 nucleotides: TGTGCCAGCAGCTTGGGACAGGGAGGGTCCGGGGAGCTGTTTTTT. Full variable domain (missing parts from reference TRBV5-4 and TRBJ2-2): ETGVTQSPTHLIKTRGQQVTLRCSSQSGHNTVSWYQQALGQGPQFIFQYYREEENGRGNFPPRFSGLQFPNYSSELNVNALELDDSALYLCASSLGQGGSGELFFGEGSRLTVL.

This chain uses TRBV5-1 with TRBJ1-1, with 7 bases aligning to TRBD1. The trim removed 3 bases at V and 7 bases at J, leaving 12 bases unmatched. The germline gives CDR1 SGHRS, CDR2 YFSETQ. CDR3 length: 15 residues. CDR3: CASSWGQGGVDEAFF. DNA of the CDR3: TGCGCCAGCAGCTGGGGGCAAGGGGGCGTTGATGAAGCTTTCTTT.

The chain links TRBV19 to TRBJ1-1; no firm D call. This CDR3 spans 13 amino acids. Deletions cut 3 bases from V and 3 bases from J, with 8 bases between. CDR1 LNHDA and CDR2 SQIVND come from the germline V gene (reference sequence). The chain's CDR3 is CASSIFPDTEAFF. The CDR3 region has the DNA TGTGCCAGTAGTATCTTCCCTGACACTGAAGCTTTCTTT.

The chain uses TRBV11-3 and TRBJ1-2; D is ambiguous. The germline V and J ends were trimmed by 4 bases and 8 bases, with 14 bases remaining between them. CDR3 length equals 13 residues. CDR1 is SGHNT, CDR2 YENEEA, per germline. The CDR3 reads CASSSPTRVGYTF. In nucleotides, the CDR3 is TGTGCCAGCAGCTCGCCTACCCGGGTGGGCTACACCTTC.

V gene TRBV4-3 combines with J gene TRBJ2-1; tentative D call: TRBD1 (5 bases). The germline V gene encodes CDR1 LGHNA and CDR2 YSLEER. The CDR3 has 15 amino acids. V shed 1 base and J shed 4 bases, with 11 bases lying between them. The CDR3 nucleotides are TGCGCCAGCAGCCAAGTGGTAGGGGTATACAATGAGCAGTTCTTC. Translation: CASSQVVGVYNEQFF.

This rearrangement joins TRBV28 to TRBJ2-4; either TRBD1 or TRBD2 may supply D (5 bases each). The CDR3 sequence is 13 residues long. The germline V and J ends were trimmed by 7 bases and 7 bases, with 14 bases remaining between them. Germline V gene lookup returns CDR1 MDHEN and CDR2 SYDVKM. The CDR3 DNA sequence: TGTGCCAGCACCCCGAGGGGCCGGAACATTCAGTACTTC. Its translation is CASTPRGRNIQYF. Based on the CDR3 plus reference TRBV28 and TRBJ2-4, the full variable domain is DVKVTQSSRYLVKRTGEKVFLECVQDMDHENMFWYRQDPGLGLRLIYFSYDVKMKEKGDIPEGYSVSREKKERFSLILESASTNQTSMYLCASTPRGRNIQYFGAGTRLSVL.

This clone turned up a few times. The gene calls are TRBV5-1 and TRBJ2-1, with 10 bases aligning to TRBD1. J was trimmed by 7 bases and V by 5 bases; bases with no gene match: 3. The CDR3 length is 13 residues. CDR1 is SGHRS and CDR2 is YFSETQ in the germline V gene. The CDR3 region is CASRTGGENEQFF. The CDR3 DNA follows: TGCGCCAGCAGGACAGGGGGCGAGAATGAGCAGTTCTTC.

This chain links TRBV20-1 with TRBJ1-2; D unclear. Germline V lookup: CDR1 DFQATT, CDR2 SNEGSKA (reference sequence). The CDR3 has 10 residues. Trimming cost V 3 bases and J 8 bases, with 7 bases left between them. In nucleotides, the CDR3 is TGCAGTGCTAGGGTCGAAGGCTACACCTTC. This gives the protein CSARVEGYTF.

V and J are TRBV4-2 and TRBJ2-1; TRBD2 matches 10 bases. This CDR3 contains 15 residues. Germline V lookup: CDR1 LGHNA, CDR2 YNFKEQ. V shed 0 bases and J 6 bases; nucleotides not matched to a gene: 2. The CDR3 loop is CASSQESGRANEQFF. CDR3 coding DNA: TGTGCCAGCAGCCAAGAGAGCGGGAGGGCCAATGAGCAGTTCTTC.